These 23 T cell receptor beta chains were all obtained from the same sample, sequenced in a study of cytomegalovirus exposure and HLA in healthy donors. Primers for the PCR totalled 60 Vbeta and 13 Jbeta. Using immunoSEQ multiplex PCR, the repertoire was profiled, and TCRdb retains in-frame clones only, with some absent. The table includes approximately 100,000 clones, approximately 80% detected once. Input material: PBMCs. Receptors originate from a man aged 18 to 30 in good health and CMV-seronegative.

The chain employs TRBV6-5 and TRBJ1-1, with D tentatively TRBD1 (5 bases). Trimming left V 9 bases short and J 0 bases short, with 11 bases between. Germline CDR1 is MNHEY and CDR2 is SVGAGI. The CDR3 has 13 residues. CDR3 nucleotide sequence: TGTGCCAGTACCCCGACAGTGAACACTGAAGCTTTCTTT. The encoded protein is CASTPTVNTEAFF.

The chain is built from TRBV30 and TRBJ1-2, with 8 bases identical to TRBD1. Per the germline V gene, CDR1 is GTSNPN and CDR2 is SVGIG (reference sequence). After removal of 2 bases from V and 1 base from J, the junction contained 12 bases not matched to a gene. This CDR3 has 17 residues. The CDR3 loop reads CAWSFSTGTGFNYGYTF. The CDR3 DNA reads TGTGCCTGGAGTTTCTCCACCGGGACAGGATTTAACTATGGCTACACCTTC.

The genes are TRBV6-1 and TRBJ1-3; D is perhaps TRBD1 (6 bases). Per the germline V gene, CDR1 is MNHNS and CDR2 is SASEGT. The CDR3 is 14 residues long. Trimming took 6 bases from V and 2 from J, leaving 11 bases between them. In nucleotides, the CDR3 is TGTGCCAGCAGGAGGGGGATCGCTGGAAACACCATATATTTT. Its protein product is CASRRGIAGNTIYF.

The chain combines TRBV7-9 with TRBJ1-4, with unresolved D. The CDR3 runs 14 residues. The V end was cut by 2 bases, the J end by 7 bases, with 11 bases between. Germline V CDR1 and CDR2: SEHNR, FQNEAQ (reference sequence). Written as DNA, the CDR3 is TGTGCCAGCAGCTTATCCGGGAACGGTGAAAAACTGTTTTTT. Translation gives CASSLSGNGEKLFF.

The rearrangement uses TRBV11-3 and TRBJ2-7; 10 bases line up with TRBD1. There are 16 residues in the CDR3. V shed 2 bases, J shed 5 bases, and the junction held 9 bases outside the gene matches. Germline CDR1 and CDR2: SGHNT and YENEEA. The CDR3 nucleotides are TGTGCCAGCAGCTTATCCCCGGGACAGGGGATCCACGAGCAGTACTTC. It is translated as CASSLSPGQGIHEQYF.

The rearrangement links TRBV5-1 to TRBJ2-5; D remains ambiguous. V lost 3 bases, J lost 3 bases, and 6 bases lay in between. The CDR3 sequence is 12 residues long. Looked up from germline, CDR1 is SGHRS and CDR2 is YFSETQ. The CDR3 sequence: CASSSSKETQYF. CDR3 DNA sequence: TGCGCCAGCAGCTCAAGCAAAGAGACCCAGTACTTC.

The chain carries TRBV5-5 and TRBJ2-2; 8 bases match TRBD1. The V segment lost 4 bases and the J segment 2 bases; nucleotides outside the gene matches: 4. Per the germline V gene, CDR1 is SGHKS and CDR2 is YYEKEE (reference sequence). This CDR3 comprises 15 residues. The CDR3 DNA sequence: TGTGCCAGCAGCCCCGGGACAGGAAACACCGGGGAGCTGTTTTTT. As protein: CASSPGTGNTGELFF.

CDR3 DNA: TGTGCCAGCAGCCAACCCGGAGGGCGGTCGGAGACCCAGTACTTC. It codes for CASSQPGGRSETQYF. The rearrangement links TRBV4-2 to TRBJ2-5; D is possibly TRBD2 (6 bases). Trimming stripped 2 bases from V and 5 bases from J, with 15 bases between. Germline-derived CDR1 and CDR2 are LGHNA and YNFKEQ. This CDR3 comprises 15 residues.

This clone was picked up a small number of times. This sequence joins TRBV5-1 and TRBJ1-3, with a weak D call TRBD1 (6 bases). CDR1 is SGHRS and CDR2 is YFSETQ in the germline V gene. The CDR3 extends over 15 amino acids. The V and J ends lost 0 bases and 7 bases respectively, with 14 bases between them. CDR3 sequence (DNA): TGCGCCAGCAGCTTGGCATGGTCAGGGGTGAACACCATATATTTT. This encodes CASSLAWSGVNTIYF.

This clone is a singleton in its sample. This chain uses TRBV12-5 with TRBJ2-5; possibly TRBD1 for D (8 bases). Trimming pared 0 bases from V and 2 bases from J, leaving 16 bases between. The CDR3 totals 17 residues. CDR1 and CDR2 from the germline V gene are LGHNT and FRNRAP. CDR3 amino acids: CASGLVQGGAAQETQYF. The CDR3 nucleotides are TGTGCTAGTGGTTTGGTACAGGGGGGGGCCGCTCAAGAGACCCAGTACTTC.

This chain connects TRBV19 to TRBJ1-4; 7 bases align to TRBD1. Per the germline V gene, CDR1 is LNHDA and CDR2 is SQIVND (reference sequence). The CDR3 is made up of 16 amino acids. The J segment lost 2 bases and the V segment lost 2 bases, leaving 5 bases of the junction unmatched. This chain's CDR3 is CASSILQGKTNEKLFF. DNA of the CDR3: TGTGCCAGTAGTATATTACAGGGGAAGACTAATGAAAAACTGTTTTTT.

The genes are TRBV18 and TRBJ2-6, with 8 nucleotides matching TRBD1. The CDR3 loop spans 18 amino acids. The V gene end was trimmed by 3 bases and the J gene end by 1 base; junction bases not matched to a gene: 8. Germline CDR1 and CDR2: KGHSH and LQKENI. This CDR3 is CASSPLGQALSGANVLTF. CDR3 sequence (DNA): TGTGCCAGCTCACCTCTGGGACAGGCGTTATCTGGGGCCAACGTCCTGACTTTC.

The chain uses TRBV2 and TRBJ1-2, with 8 bases fitting TRBD1. CDR1 and CDR2 (germline): SNHLY, FYNNEI. Unmatched junction bases numbered 0, after V lost 3 bases and J lost 3 bases. This CDR3 has 13 amino acids. The chain's CDR3 is CASSEDRDYGYTF. The CDR3, as DNA: TGTGCCAGCAGTGAGGACAGGGACTATGGCTACACCTTC.

The chain links TRBV6-1 to TRBJ1-2; the match to TRBD1 covers 8 bases. The germline gives CDR1 MNHNS, CDR2 SASEGT. CDR3 length: 14 amino acids. V shed 6 bases, J shed 4 bases, and the junction held 7 bases outside the gene matches. Here the CDR3 DNA reads TGTGCCAGCAGCACCGGACAGGGCCGCTATGGCTACACCTTC. It specifies CASSTGQGRYGYTF.

V usage is TRBV5-1 and J usage is TRBJ2-1, with 11 positions matching TRBD2. V was pared by 2 bases and J by 4 bases, with 5 bases of the junction left unmatched. Germline V gives CDR1 SGHRS, CDR2 YFSETQ. The CDR3 has 16 amino acids. The CDR3 DNA sequence: TGCGCCAGCAGCTTTACTAGCGGGGGATCATACAATGAGCAGTTCTTC. Translation gives CASSFTSGGSYNEQFF.

The J gene is TRBJ1-4, the V gene TRBV7-2; no reliable D call. Looked up from germline, CDR1 is SGHTA and CDR2 is FQGNSA. This CDR3 has 13 amino acids. V gave up 0 bases and J gave up 14 bases, with 13 bases separating them. CDR3 sequence: CASSLAEGHRLFF. DNA of the CDR3: TGTGCCAGCAGCTTAGCGGAGGGCCATAGGCTGTTTTTT.

The chain links TRBV5-4 to TRBJ1-2; maybe TRBD1 (5 bases). The CDR3 consists of 13 residues. V gave up 0 bases and J gave up 6 bases, with 9 bases separating them. From germline, CDR1 is SGHNT and CDR2 YYREEE (reference sequence). CDR3: CASSLAGLHGYTF. In nucleotides, the CDR3 is TGTGCCAGCAGCTTGGCAGGGCTCCATGGCTACACCTTC.

The chain uses TRBV9 and TRBJ1-4; 9 bases align to TRBD1. V shed 2 bases and J 5 bases; nucleotides not matched to a gene: 7. The CDR3 has 16 amino acids. Germline CDR1 reads SGDLS; CDR2 reads YYNGEE. The CDR3 sequence: CASSVTPTGGNEKLFF. CDR3 DNA: TGTGCCAGCAGCGTGACACCGACAGGGGGGAATGAAAAACTGTTTTTT.

The CDR3 DNA reads TGTGCCAGCAGCCCGGGACTAGCGAACTCCTACAATGAGCAGTTCTTC. Protein sequence: CASSPGLANSYNEQFF. V usage is TRBV5-4 and J usage is TRBJ2-1; 10 nucleotides match TRBD2. Germline values: CDR1 SGHNT, CDR2 YYREEE (reference sequence). J was trimmed by 0 bases and V by 4 bases; bases with no gene match: 4. This CDR3 has 16 residues.

The rearrangement uses TRBV30 and TRBJ2-3, with 11 bases fitting TRBD2. The CDR3 consists of 13 residues. V shed 7 bases, J shed 6 bases, and the junction held 6 bases outside the gene matches. Per germline, CDR1 GTSNPN and CDR2 SVGIG (reference sequence). CDR3 residues: CASLAGGGDTQYF. The CDR3, as DNA: TGTGCCTCCCTAGCGGGGGGCGGGGATACGCAGTATTTT.

Only one count was recorded for this clone. This chain joins TRBV4-1 and TRBJ2-5, with 9 bases aligning to TRBD2. V lost 1 base and J lost 7; bases outside the gene matches: 10. Germline V gene sequence: CDR1 MGHRA, CDR2 YSYEKL. The CDR3 is 16 amino acids. CDR3 coding DNA: TGCGCCAGCAGCCAAGTTGCTAGCGGGGAATTTGTGACCCAGTACTTC. Translating gives CASSQVASGEFVTQYF.

V and J are TRBV27 and TRBJ2-3; 11 nucleotides agree with TRBD1. From germline, CDR1 is MNHEY and CDR2 SMNVEV (reference sequence). The V segment lost 1 base and the J segment 3 bases; nucleotides outside the gene matches: 3. The CDR3 consists of 16 residues. The CDR3 spells CASSLFGTGGTDTQYF. The CDR3 DNA reads TGTGCCAGCAGTTTATTCGGGACAGGGGGGACAGATACGCAGTATTTT.

This chain uses TRBV20-1 with TRBJ2-7; possible D gene TRBD2, 6 bases. There are 10 residues in the CDR3. Germline CDR1 and CDR2: DFQATT and SNEGSKA (reference sequence). V was shortened by 6 bases and J by 7 bases, with 10 bases between the two germline ends. The CDR3 here is CSAAGGEQYF. DNA for the CDR3: TGCAGTGCGGCCGGAGGGGAGCAGTACTTC.